Shown below are 5 T cell receptor beta chains from a single sample sequenced in a study of T-cell memory formation after mild COVID-19. TCRdb called the 5' RACE reads again in MiXCR, with one record for every CDR3 protein. The sample carries nearly 350,000 distinct CDR3 sequences, over 10% recorded once. Material: PBMCs or a T cell subset sorted from them (not recorded which). The source of these receptors is a man between 18 and 35 years old who had mild COVID-19 (a few samples of this study predate the infection). Cell type and time point are not known.

The CDR3 bases are TGCGCCAGCAGCTTGGCGAAGGTCGCGAACACCGGGGAGCTGTTTTTT. This encodes CASSLAKVANTGELFF. The chain couples TRBV5-1 to TRBJ2-2; no reliable D call. This CDR3 is built from 16 residues. CDR1 and CDR2 from the germline V gene are SGHRS and YFSETQ. Trimming pared 0 bases from V and 0 bases from J, leaving 9 bases between.

A few counts support this clonotype. The chain joins TRBV6-1 to TRBJ1-1; no definite D call. The CDR3 covers 13 residues. V was cut by 6 bases and J by 7 bases, with 15 bases left in between. Germline V gives CDR1 MNHNS, CDR2 SASEGT. The CDR3 spells CASRASGLGEAFF. The CDR3 coding sequence is TGTGCCAGCAGGGCGAGTGGGCTGGGTGAAGCTTTCTTT.

This clonotype was observed a few times. The chain has TRBV5-1 and TRBJ2-5, with a weak D call TRBD2 (6 bases). Looked up from germline, CDR1 is SGHRS and CDR2 is YFSETQ. CDR3 length equals 15 residues. Trimming took off 0 bases at V and 2 bases at J, with 11 bases between the two ends. CDR3 sequence (DNA): TGCGCCAGCAGCTTGGAGGTTAGCGGTCAAGAGACCCAGTACTTC. Protein: CASSLEVSGQETQYF.

This clonotype turned up a few times. This chain uses TRBV6-5 with TRBJ1-1; D gene unclear. Trimming took 4 bases from V and 3 from J, leaving 12 bases between them. CDR3 length equals 14 residues. Germline CDR1 and CDR2: MNHEY and SVGAGI. CDR3 bases: TGTGCCAGCAGTTCGGGTCCGACGTACACTGAAGCTTTCTTT. Translated, it gives CASSSGPTYTEAFF.

The chain joins TRBV2 to TRBJ1-1; 10 bases fit TRBD1. The CDR3 extends over 12 amino acids. The germline gives CDR1 SNHLY, CDR2 FYNNEI. Trimming at V came to 6 bases and at J to 6 bases, leaving 1 base not matched to a gene. CDR3 bases: TGTGCCAGCAGAGACAGGGGGCCTGAAGCTTTCTTT. This translates into CASRDRGPEAFF.